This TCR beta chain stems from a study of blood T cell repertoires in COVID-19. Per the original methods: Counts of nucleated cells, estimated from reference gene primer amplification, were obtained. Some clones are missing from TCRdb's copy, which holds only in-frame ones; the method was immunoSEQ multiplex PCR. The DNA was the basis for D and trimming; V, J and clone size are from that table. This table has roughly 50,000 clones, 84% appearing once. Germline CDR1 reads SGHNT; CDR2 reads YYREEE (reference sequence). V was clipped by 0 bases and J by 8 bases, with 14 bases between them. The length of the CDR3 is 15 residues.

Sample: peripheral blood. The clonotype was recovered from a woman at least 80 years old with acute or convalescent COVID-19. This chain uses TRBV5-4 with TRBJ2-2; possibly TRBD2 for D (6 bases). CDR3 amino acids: CASSLAGVDSGELFF. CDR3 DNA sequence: TGTGCCAGCAGCTTGGCGGGGGTCGATTCGGGGGAGCTGTTTTTT. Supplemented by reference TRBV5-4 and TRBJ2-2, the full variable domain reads ETGVTQSPTHLIKTRGQQVTLRCSSQSGHNTVSWYQQALGQGPQFIFQYYREEENGRGNFPPRFSGLQFPNYSSELNVNALELDDSALYLCASSLAGVDSGELFFGEGSRLTVL.